This T cell receptor beta chain was observed in a study of control samples from healthy donors and cancer patients. Assay: immunoSEQ multiplex PCR; the TCRdb copy retains only in-frame clones and omits some. The sample has some 120,000 clones, less than 95% seen once; the top ten hold around 3.6%. The germline CDR1 and CDR2 sequences are LGHNA and YSLEER. Trimming pared 1 base from V and 3 bases from J, leaving 12 bases between. This CDR3 is built from 15 residues. The rearrangement joins TRBV4-3 to TRBJ1-1; maybe TRBD1 (5 bases). Sequences were obtained from blood. This TCR was recovered from a young man in good health. The CDR3 DNA is TGCGCCAGCAGCCAAGTGGGGCCCGGCGACACTGAAGCTTTCTTT. Protein sequence: CASSQVGPGDTEAFF.